These 13 T cell receptor beta chains were all obtained from the same sample, sequenced in a study of cytomegalovirus exposure and HLA in healthy donors. A multiplex PCR was run with 60 Vbeta primers and 13 Jbeta primers. Assay: immunoSEQ multiplex PCR; the TCRdb copy retains only in-frame clones and omits some. Recorded for this sample: under 40,000 clones. Sample: PBMCs. The receptors were gathered from a female donor in good health and CMV-seronegative.

The rearrangement uses TRBV10-3 and TRBJ2-5; TRBD2 matches 7 bases. The V segment lost 7 bases and the J segment 4 bases; nucleotides outside the gene matches: 9. Per germline, CDR1 ENHRY and CDR2 SYGVKD. CDR3 length: 14 residues. In nucleotides, the CDR3 is TGTGCCATCAAAGGGACTACTTCCGGAGAGACCCAGTACTTC. It yields the protein CAIKGTTSGETQYF.

This chain joins TRBV11-2 and TRBJ1-2; 9 positions agree with TRBD1. Germline lookup yields CDR1 SGHAT and CDR2 FQNNGV. V lost 1 base to trimming and J lost 4 bases; unmatched junction nucleotides: 7. This CDR3 is 16 amino acids long. The CDR3 here is CASSLALQGAIYGYTF. The CDR3 nucleotides read TGTGCCAGCAGCTTAGCCCTACAGGGGGCTATCTATGGCTACACCTTC.

The chain links TRBV20-1 to TRBJ1-1, with 8 nucleotides matching TRBD1. The CDR3 runs 11 residues. CDR1 and CDR2 from the germline V gene are DFQATT and SNEGSKA (reference sequence). The DNA for the CDR3 is TGCAGACCACAGGGGGGGGCTGAAGCTTTCTTT. Its protein product is CRPQGGAEAFF.

This chain links TRBV4-3 with TRBJ2-3; TRBD2 matches at 7 bases. This CDR3 spans 16 amino acids. Looked up from germline, CDR1 is LGHNA and CDR2 is YSLEER. The V and J ends lost 4 bases and 3 bases, in that order; junction bases with no gene match: 10. The CDR3 DNA reads TGCGCCAGCAGCCCCCGTCGGGGAGGGAGAACAGATACGCAGTATTTT. Its translation is CASSPRRGGRTDTQYF.

This sequence joins TRBV28 and TRBJ2-7, with 9 bases matching TRBD1. There are 15 residues in the CDR3. With V trimmed by 6 bases and J by 5 bases, 11 bases remained unmatched. Germline V CDR1 and CDR2: MDHEN, SYDVKM. The CDR3 DNA reads TGTGCCAGCAGCAATCACAGGGGGCGCAGGCACGAGCAGTACTTC. Translated, it gives CASSNHRGRRHEQYF.

The rearrangement uses TRBV28 and TRBJ2-2; 7 bases are a match to TRBD1. Germline loops: CDR1 MDHEN, CDR2 SYDVKM. Trimming cost V 3 bases and J 5 bases; bases outside gene matches: 6. This CDR3 is built from 15 residues. CDR3 sequence (DNA): TGTGCCAGCAGTTTCGGGCAGGGGGTTACCGGGGAGCTGTTTTTT. It codes for CASSFGQGVTGELFF.

V is TRBV5-1 and J is TRBJ2-7; 12 bases are shared with TRBD2. Germline V gives CDR1 SGHRS, CDR2 YFSETQ. The CDR3 loop spans 14 amino acids. With 7 bases clipped from V and 4 bases from J, the junction kept 6 bases outside the gene matches. The CDR3 DNA sequence: TGCGCCAGCGGACTAGCGGGATCCACTTACGAGCAGTACTTC. This codes for CASGLAGSTYEQYF.

As for this clone: Because it lacks the conserved phenylalanine or tryptophan at the end, this CDR3 is likely a read error. V usage is TRBV4-3 and J usage is TRBJ1-2; 8 bases are a match to TRBD1. The CDR3 is 12 amino acids. The V gene's germline CDR1 is LGHNA and CDR2 YSLEER. The trim removed 8 bases at V and 5 bases at J, leaving 4 bases unmatched. The CDR3 DNA is TGCGCCAGCGTTACAGGGGGGTATGGCTACACCCTC. Translating it yields CASVTGGYGYTL.

The chain employs TRBV6-6 and TRBJ1-1; 7 bases fit TRBD1. Trimming cost V 6 bases and J 9 bases; bases outside gene matches: 7. Per germline, CDR1 MNHNY and CDR2 SVGAGI (reference sequence). There are 12 residues in the CDR3. CDR3 amino acids: CASRPDRAQAFF. For the CDR3, the DNA is TGTGCCAGCAGACCCGACAGGGCCCAAGCTTTCTTT.

This chain joins TRBV19 and TRBJ2-7; weak D call: TRBD1 (6 bases). The CDR3 has 14 amino acids. In germline, CDR1 is LNHDA, CDR2 SQIVND (reference sequence). Deletions cut 3 bases from V and 4 bases from J, with 13 bases between. As DNA, the CDR3 is TGTGCCAGTAGTATTATCTCAGGGGAGTACGAGCAGTACTTC. This codes for CASSIISGEYEQYF.

The V call is TRBV19, the J call TRBJ1-6; 10 positions match TRBD1. CDR3 length: 16 amino acids. Trimming removed 3 bases from V and 7 bases from J; junction bases left unmatched: 6. Per the germline V gene, CDR1 is LNHDA and CDR2 is SQIVND (reference sequence). In DNA, the CDR3 is TGTGCCAGTAGTATTGGTGCGGGACAGGGGAATTCACCCCTCCACTTT. Its translation is CASSIGAGQGNSPLHF.

The V and J genes are TRBV7-7 and TRBJ2-3, with D tentatively TRBD1 (6 bases). Trimming removed 7 bases at V and 8 bases at J, with 19 bases between. The CDR3 covers 14 residues. Per germline, CDR1 SSHAT and CDR2 FNYEAQ (reference sequence). The CDR3 nucleotides are TGTGCCAGCATCACCGGGACACTTGAGCGTACGCAGTATTTT. Protein sequence: CASITGTLERTQYF. Supplemented by reference TRBV7-7 and TRBJ2-3, the full variable domain reads GAGVSQSPRYKVTKRGQDVTLRCDPISSHATLYWYQQALGQGPEFLTYFNYEAQPDKSGLPSDRFSAERPEGSISTLTIQRTEQRDSAMYRCASITGTLERTQYFGPGTRLTVL.

V and J are TRBV19 and TRBJ1-2; the D is unclear. V was clipped by 5 bases and J by 5 bases, with 12 bases between them. The CDR3 contains 13 residues. Germline CDR1 LNHDA, CDR2 SQIVND (reference sequence). CDR3 DNA: TGTGCCAGTAGTCTCGGGAGGACTTATGGCTACACCTTC. Translating gives CASSLGRTYGYTF.